One and the same sample provided the 13 T cell receptor beta chains below, sequenced in a study of T cell repertoires in cytomegalovirus infection. TCRdb used MiXCR to reprocess the reads, holding one entry per CDR3 protein. This sample has about 770,000 distinct CDR3 sequences, with just under 30% found just once. Their recognized antigens are unknown. Sample: cultured CD8+ T cells from PBMCs, taken from culture after CMV antigen stimulation. The receptors shown here come from a human donor in good health (CMV status not recorded). Some clones in this sample may be carry-over from other donors' samples.

V is TRBV25-1 and J is TRBJ2-1; tentatively, D is TRBD1 or TRBD2 (6 bases each). The CDR3 length is 16 residues. V was cut by 6 bases and J by 5 bases, with 20 bases left in between. The germline gives CDR1 MGHDK, CDR2 SYGVNS. Written as DNA, the CDR3 is TGTGCCAGCAGCGAACGGAGGGGGGCCCTCCACAATGAGCAGTTCTTC. It codes for CASSERRGALHNEQFF.

V and J are TRBV2 and TRBJ1-2; 12 bases agree with TRBD1. Germline V gene lookup returns CDR1 SNHLY and CDR2 FYNNEI. The CDR3 is 12 amino acids. The J segment lost 8 bases and the V segment lost 10 bases, leaving 5 bases of the junction unmatched. DNA of the CDR3: TGTGCCAAAAGGGACAGGGGGCCGGGCTACACCTTC. Translating it yields CAKRDRGPGYTF.

V gene TRBV7-3 combines with J gene TRBJ2-5; D possibly uses TRBD1 or TRBD2 (5 bases each). V dropped 3 bases and J dropped 0 bases, with 11 bases sitting between them. Germline V gene sequence: CDR1 SGHTA, CDR2 FQGTGA. The length of the CDR3 is 15 residues. Here the CDR3 DNA reads TGTGCCAGCAGCTTTACGCTGGGACACCAAGAGACCCAGTACTTC. Translated: CASSFTLGHQETQYF.

The chain couples TRBV15 to TRBJ2-2; possibly TRBD2 for D (5 bases). The CDR3 has 13 residues. Germline V gene data show CDR1 as LNHNV and CDR2 as YYDKDF (reference sequence). Trimming removed 4 bases at V and 6 bases at J, with 9 bases between. The CDR3 DNA follows: TGTGCCACCAGCAACGGGATGCCCGGGGAGCTGTTTTTT. Its translation: CATSNGMPGELFF.

This clonotype was counted ten times or more. The V call is TRBV7-9, the J call TRBJ2-3, with 7 nucleotides matching TRBD2. The CDR3 covers 15 residues. Germline V gives CDR1 SEHNR, CDR2 FQNEAQ (reference sequence). V gave up 4 bases and J gave up 4 bases; unmatched junction bases: 8. CDR3 sequence reads: CASSSTSAQSDTQYF. Written as DNA, the CDR3 is TGTGCCAGCAGCTCCACTAGCGCTCAATCAGATACGCAGTATTTT.

This chain connects TRBV6-6 to TRBJ2-7, with D possibly being TRBD1 (6 bases). The CDR3 spans 16 residues. The V and J ends lost 6 bases and 0 bases respectively, with 18 bases between them. The germline V gene has CDR1 MNHNY and CDR2 SVGAGI (reference sequence). The CDR3 spells CASREDSARSSYEQYV. The CDR3 DNA reads TGTGCCAGCAGGGAGGACAGCGCCCGGAGCTCCTACGAGCAGTACGTC.

The gene calls are TRBV19 and TRBJ2-1; 8 bases fit TRBD1. CDR1 is LNHDA, CDR2 SQIVND, per germline (reference sequence). The length of the CDR3 is 12 residues. V trimming: 6 bases; J trimming: 10 bases; junction bases outside the gene matches: 5. CDR3: CASRTGVEEQFF. The DNA of the CDR3 is TGTGCCAGTAGGACAGGGGTAGAGGAGCAGTTCTTC.

This chain joins TRBV7-8 and TRBJ2-3, with a weak D call TRBD2 (5 bases). Germline CDR1 and CDR2: SGHVS and FQNEAQ. This CDR3 region has 14 residues. The germline V and J ends were trimmed by 5 bases and 6 bases, with 15 bases remaining between them. CDR3 protein: CASSATTRTDTQYF. CDR3 bases: TGTGCCAGCAGCGCTACTACTAGGACGGATACGCAGTATTTT.

In its sample, this clonotype was seen a few times. V and J are TRBV7-6 and TRBJ2-7; D possibly corresponds to TRBD1 (5 bases). There are 12 residues in the CDR3. The V and J ends lost 1 base and 6 bases respectively, with 7 bases between them. CDR1 is SGHVS, CDR2 FNYEAQ, per germline. The CDR3 DNA sequence: TGTGCCAGCAGCTTAGTAGGGGTCGAGCAGTACTTC. It specifies CASSLVGVEQYF.

This rearrangement joins TRBV27 to TRBJ2-3, with D perhaps given as TRBD1 or TRBD2 (5 bases each). V lost 0 bases to trimming and J lost 1 base, with 11 bases between them. Germline values: CDR1 MNHEY, CDR2 SMNVEV (reference sequence). The CDR3 spans 16 residues. In DNA, the CDR3 is TGTGCCAGCAGTTTATCGAAGTGGGGACGCACAGATACGCAGTATTTT. Its translation is CASSLSKWGRTDTQYF.

The rearrangement uses TRBV20-1 and TRBJ1-6; 11 bases align to TRBD1. Germline values: CDR1 DFQATT, CDR2 SNEGSKA (reference sequence). The CDR3 contains 14 residues. V was clipped by 5 bases and J by 9 bases; unmatched bases: 6. The CDR3 here is CSARTGGSFSPLHF. As DNA, the CDR3 is TGCAGTGCTCGGACAGGGGGCTCTTTTTCACCCCTCCACTTT.

The CDR3 reads CASSFWTGSENEKLFF. The CDR3 coding sequence is TGTGCCAGCAGTTTTTGGACAGGGTCGGAGAATGAAAAACTGTTTTTT. The chain is built from TRBV12-3 or TRBV12-4 and TRBJ1-4, with 8 bases matching TRBD1. The J segment lost 5 bases and the V segment lost 3 bases, leaving 8 bases of the junction unmatched. CDR3 length: 16 residues.

The chain is built from TRBV15 and TRBJ2-1; D gene ambiguous. The CDR3 runs to 13 residues. Trimming removed 1 base at V and 5 bases at J, with 6 bases between. Per the germline V gene, CDR1 is LNHNV and CDR2 is YYDKDF (reference sequence). The CDR3 DNA sequence: TGTGCCACCAGCAGAGGGCTGAACAATGAGCAGTTCTTC. This sequence encodes CATSRGLNNEQFF.